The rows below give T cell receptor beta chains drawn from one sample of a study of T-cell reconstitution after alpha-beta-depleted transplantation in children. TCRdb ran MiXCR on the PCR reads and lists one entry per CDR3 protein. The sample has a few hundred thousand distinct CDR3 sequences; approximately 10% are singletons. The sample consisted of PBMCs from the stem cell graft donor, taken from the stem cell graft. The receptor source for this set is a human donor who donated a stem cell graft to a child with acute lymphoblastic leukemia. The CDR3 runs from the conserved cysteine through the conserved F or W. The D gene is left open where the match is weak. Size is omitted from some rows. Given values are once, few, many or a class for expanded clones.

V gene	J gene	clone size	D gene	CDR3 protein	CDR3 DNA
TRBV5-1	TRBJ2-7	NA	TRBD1	CASSQGQGPQYEQYF	TGCGCCAGCAGCCAAGGACAGGGACCTCAATACGAGCAGTACTTC
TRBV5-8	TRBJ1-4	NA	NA	CASSYPTGLGAKLFF	TGTGCCAGCAGCTACCCAACAGGGTTGGGGGCAAAACTGTTTTTT
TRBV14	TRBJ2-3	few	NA	CASSQERQTETDTQYF	TGTGCCAGCAGCCAAGAAAGGCAGACCGAGACAGATACGCAGTATTTT
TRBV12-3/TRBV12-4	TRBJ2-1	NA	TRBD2	CASANIAGPLYNEQFF	TGTGCCAGCGCTAACATAGCGGGACCCCTCTACAATGAGCAGTTCTTC
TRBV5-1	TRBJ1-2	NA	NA	CASSLRGLGYTF	TGCGCCAGCAGCTTGAGGGGCCTTGGCTACACCTTC
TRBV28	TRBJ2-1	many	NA	CASRTGSPYNEQFF	TGTGCCAGCAGGACGGGTAGTCCCTACAATGAGCAGTTCTTC
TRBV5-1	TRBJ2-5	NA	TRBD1	CASSLGDRSQETQYF	TGCGCCAGCAGCTTGGGGGACAGGTCACAAGAGACCCAGTACTTC
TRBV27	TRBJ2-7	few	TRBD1	CASRRQGSYEQYF	TGTGCCAGCAGGAGACAGGGGTCCTACGAGCAGTACTTC
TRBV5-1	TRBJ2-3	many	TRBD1	CASSAGTGATDTQYF	TGCGCCAGCAGCGCCGGGACAGGGGCCACAGATACGCAGTATTTT
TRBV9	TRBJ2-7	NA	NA	CASSGSRDTYSYEQYF	TGTGCCAGCAGCGGGAGCCGGGACACTTACTCCTACGAGCAGTACTTC
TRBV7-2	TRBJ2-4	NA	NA	CASSLRGSNIQYF	TGTGCCAGCAGCTTGCGGGGCTCAAACATTCAGTACTTC
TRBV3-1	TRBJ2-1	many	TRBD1	CASSRRQGSEQFF	TGTGCCAGCAGCCGCCGACAGGGGAGTGAGCAGTTCTTC
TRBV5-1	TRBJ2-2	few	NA	CASSLGVTSGTTGELFF	TGCGCCAGCAGCTTGGGGGTGACGAGCGGCACAACCGGGGAGCTGTTTTTT
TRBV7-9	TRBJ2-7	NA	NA	CASSSQDNSYEQYF	TGTGCCAGCAGCTCGCAGGACAACTCCTACGAGCAGTACTTC
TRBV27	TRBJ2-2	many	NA	CASSLHRGGTGELFF	TGTGCCAGCAGTTTACATAGGGGCGGGACCGGGGAGCTGTTTTTT
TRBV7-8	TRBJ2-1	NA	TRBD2	CASIQSTSGNTEQFF	TGTGCCAGCATCCAGTCGACTAGCGGGAACACTGAGCAGTTCTTC
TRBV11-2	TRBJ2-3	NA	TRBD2	CASSLRLAGSTDTQYF	TGTGCCAGCAGCTTGAGACTAGCGGGGAGCACAGATACGCAGTATTTT
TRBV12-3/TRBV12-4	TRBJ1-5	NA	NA	CASSFLSNQPQHF	TGTGCCAGCAGTTTCCTGAGCAATCAGCCCCAGCATTTT
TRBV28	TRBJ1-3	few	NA	CASRSGFRQNTIYF	TGTGCCAGCAGATCGGGGTTTCGACAAAACACCATATATTTT
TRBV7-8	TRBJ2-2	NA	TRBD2	CASSPRRLAGGPRLAGELFF	TGTGCCAGCAGCCCCCGGCGACTAGCGGGAGGGCCAAGGTTGGCCGGGGAGCTGTTTTTT
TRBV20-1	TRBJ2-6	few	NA	CSARSSGANVLTF	TGCAGTGCTAGGAGCTCTGGGGCCAACGTCCTGACTTTC
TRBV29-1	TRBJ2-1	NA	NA	CSVTVYNEQFF	TGCAGCGTTACGGTATACAATGAGCAGTTCTTC
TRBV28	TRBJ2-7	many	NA	CASSLPRGYEQYF	TGTGCCAGCAGCCTACCGAGGGGGTACGAGCAGTACTTC
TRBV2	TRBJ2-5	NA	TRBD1	CASSVDRAETQYF	TGTGCCAGCAGTGTGGACAGGGCCGAGACCCAGTACTTC
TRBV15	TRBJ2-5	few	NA	CATSRDRVIGAGSKETQYF	TGTGCCACCAGCAGAGATCGCGTGATTGGGGCCGGGTCCAAAGAGACCCAGTACTTC
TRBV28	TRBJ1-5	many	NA	CASSLNQPQHF	TGTGCCAGCAGCCTCAATCAGCCCCAGCATTTT
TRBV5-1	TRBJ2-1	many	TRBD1	CASSLYGDRLNNEQFF	TGCGCCAGCAGCTTGTACGGGGACAGGTTGAACAATGAGCAGTTCTTC
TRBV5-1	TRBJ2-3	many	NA	CASSLAIRDGGPDTQYF	TGCGCCAGCAGCTTGGCGATCCGGGACGGGGGGCCAGATACGCAGTATTTT